The clone carrying this T cell receptor beta chain was observed once. The CDR3 totals 14 residues. Germline CDR1 is SGDLS and CDR2 is YYNGEE. The ends were cut back, 0 bases at V and 6 bases at J, with 9 bases in the middle. TCRdb's table, derived via immunoSEQ multiplex PCR, lists solely in-frame clones and lacks some. This sample has 200,000 to 250,000 clones, with approximately 85% found just once. This entry belongs to a study of blood T cell repertoires in COVID-19. In the study overall: The samples span acute and convalescent COVID-19 from the United States, Italy and Spain.

The chain recombines TRBV9 with TRBJ2-2; D not certain. The sequence came from a woman in her forties or fifties who had recovered from COVID-19. Sequencing was carried out using PBMCs or T cells enriched from blood (not recorded which). The CDR3 region has the DNA TGTGCCAGCAGCGTAGTTAGTCTGGCCGGGGAGCTGTTTTTT. Protein sequence: CASSVVSLAGELFF.